This TCR beta chain was identified in a study of Ad26.COV2.S vaccination and SARS-CoV-2 variants. As to treatment: roughly 19 received Ad26.COV2.S at low or high dose, single or two shots; roughly five received placebo; per-sample allocation not given. The samples date from day 63 after the first vaccine or placebo injection. The shot given was an Ad26 vector that makes Wuhan-strain SARS-CoV-2 spike. The CDR3 is 17 amino acids. V lost 2 bases and J 4 bases, leaving 21 bases between the germline ends. CDR1 and CDR2 from the germline V gene are SGHKS and YYEKEE (reference sequence). The method was immunoSEQ multiplex PCR; TCRdb's version includes in-frame clones alone and lacks a portion of them. The repertoire holds about 450,000 clones, with nearly 90% as singletons.

This chain joins TRBV5-5 and TRBJ1-2; D might be TRBD1 (5 bases). This clonotype originated in a person aged 18-65 years who received the Ad26.COV2.S COVID-19 vaccine or a placebo. The input for sequencing was peripheral blood, taken in a trial of Ad26.COV2.S vaccine versus placebo. CDR3 sequence reads: CASSFSGGVRQSYGYTF. CDR3 coding DNA: TGTGCCAGCAGCTTCTCCGGGGGGGTCCGGCAGTCCTATGGCTACACCTTC.